These 20 T cell receptor beta chains originate from one sample sequenced in a study of control samples from healthy donors and cancer patients. The table came from immunoSEQ multiplex PCR; TCRdb's copy has only in-frame clones and leaves some out. The table shows roughly 400,000 clones, with 90% occurring only once. Sequenced input: PBMCs. The origin of the receptors is a man aged 35-49 years with head and neck cancer.

Only a few counts were recorded for this clone. This chain connects TRBV5-6 to TRBJ2-1; D is unclear. The germline gives CDR1 SGHDT, CDR2 YYEEEE. V shed 4 bases and J shed 5 bases, with 22 bases lying between them. This CDR3 spans 17 amino acids. For the CDR3, the DNA is TGTGCCAGCAGCGTACATCGTCTCATGAGCGAGAACAATGAGCAGTTCTTC. Translation: CASSVHRLMSENNEQFF. Full variable domain (missing parts from reference TRBV5-6 and TRBJ2-1): DAGVTQSPTHLIKTRGQQVTLRCSPKSGHDTVSWYQQALGQGPQFIFQYYEEEERQRGNFPDRFSGHQFPNYSSELNVNALLLGDSALYLCASSVHRLMSENNEQFFGPGTRLTVL.

This chain uses TRBV7-3 with TRBJ2-5; D remains ambiguous. The CDR3 consists of 13 residues. Looked up from germline, CDR1 is SGHTA and CDR2 is FQGTGA. Trimming left V 3 bases short and J 0 bases short, with 5 bases between. CDR3 region: CASSFAYQETQYF. The CDR3 nucleotides are TGTGCCAGCAGCTTTGCGTACCAAGAGACCCAGTACTTC.

V gene TRBV30 combines with J gene TRBJ1-3; a possible D gene is TRBD1 (5 bases). The CDR3 sequence is 13 residues long. V gave up 4 bases and J gave up 4 bases, with 11 bases separating them. The V gene's germline CDR1 is GTSNPN and CDR2 SVGIG (reference sequence). This CDR3 reads CAWNQGSGNTIYF. Here the CDR3 DNA reads TGTGCCTGGAACCAGGGATCAGGAAACACCATATATTTT.

This sequence joins TRBV4-3 and TRBJ2-2; D gene ambiguous. CDR1 and CDR2 from the germline V gene are LGHNA and YSLEER. V was shortened by 0 bases and J by 4 bases, with 12 bases between the two germline ends. The CDR3 has 16 residues. The CDR3 sequence is CASSQDPGLSTGELFF. Here the CDR3 DNA reads TGCGCCAGCAGCCAAGATCCAGGCCTCAGCACCGGGGAGCTGTTTTTT.

This chain uses TRBV12-3 or TRBV12-4 with TRBJ1-1; the D is unclear. The CDR3 spans 13 residues. V was clipped by 7 bases and J by 4 bases, with 13 bases between them. Here the CDR3 DNA reads TGTGCCAGCACCTATGGGGAACTCACTGAAGCTTTCTTT. Protein product: CASTYGELTEAFF.

The chain combines TRBV28 with TRBJ1-1, with 8 bases matching TRBD1. Germline V CDR1 and CDR2: MDHEN, SYDVKM. The CDR3 loop spans 13 amino acids. Trimming removed 3 bases from V and 8 bases from J; junction bases left unmatched: 5. The CDR3, as DNA: TGTGCCAGCAGTTTCGGACAGGGAGGGGAAGCTTTCTTT. Its translation: CASSFGQGGEAFF.

The V gene is TRBV28, the J gene TRBJ1-1; D uncertain. This CDR3 comprises 11 residues. CDR1 is MDHEN, CDR2 SYDVKM, per germline. Trimming shortened V by 4 bases and J by 5 bases, and 5 bases separated the two germline ends. CDR3 amino acids: CASSWRTEAFF. In DNA, the CDR3 is TGTGCCAGCAGTTGGAGGACTGAAGCTTTCTTT. The full variable domain, in which reference TRBV28 and TRBJ1-1 provide the parts outside the CDR3, is DVKVTQSSRYLVKRTGEKVFLECVQDMDHENMFWYRQDPGLGLRLIYFSYDVKMKEKGDIPEGYSVSREKKERFSLILESASTNQTSMYLCASSWRTEAFFGQGTRLTVV.

This chain uses TRBV14 with TRBJ2-7; D remains unclear. Germline V gives CDR1 SGHDN, CDR2 FVKESK. This CDR3 contains 13 residues. V was cut by 4 bases and J by 3 bases, with 10 bases left in between. Here the CDR3 DNA reads TGTGCCAGCAGCCCTCCCGTAAGCTACGAGCAGTACTTC. Protein product: CASSPPVSYEQYF.

J is TRBJ1-5 and V is TRBV12-3 or TRBV12-4; D may be TRBD1 (5 bases). CDR3 size: 13 residues. V was clipped by 5 bases and J by 11 bases, with 16 bases between them. The CDR3 DNA sequence: TGTGCCAGCAGTCTACGGACACCGCGAGCCCAGCATTTT. It encodes CASSLRTPRAQHF.

The CDR3 DNA is TGCGCCAGCAGTCAATCGTGTCCCCTACTGGACAATCAGCCCCAGCATTTT. Protein: CASSQSCPLLDNQPQHF. This rearrangement joins TRBV23-1 to TRBJ1-5; D gene uncertain. TRBV23-1 is sorted into the ORF group, with uncertain function. This CDR3 region has 17 residues. V was shortened by 0 bases and J by 3 bases, with 15 bases between the two germline ends.

This rearrangement joins TRBV19 to TRBJ1-1; D unclear. Germline CDR1 is LNHDA and CDR2 is SQIVND (reference sequence). V shed 5 bases and J shed 2 bases, with 9 bases lying between them. CDR3 size: 13 residues. The CDR3, as DNA: TGTGCCAGTAGTCAAACAGCTAACACTGAAGCTTTCTTT. It translates to CASSQTANTEAFF.

This clone showed up just once. The chain recombines TRBV6-1 with TRBJ1-5, with D possibly TRBD1 on 5 matching bases. CDR3 length: 17 amino acids. Trimming shortened V by 2 bases and J by 4 bases, and 18 bases separated the two germline ends. Germline V gene data show CDR1 as MNHNS and CDR2 as SASEGT. DNA of the CDR3: TGTGCCAGCAGTGAATGGGGGGGACTCCCCCCTAATCAGCCCCAGCATTTT. Amino acid sequence: CASSEWGGLPPNQPQHF.

J is TRBJ1-1 and V is TRBV5-1; D gene ambiguous. Germline values: CDR1 SGHRS, CDR2 YFSETQ. There are 14 residues in the CDR3. V shed 2 bases and J shed 0 bases, with 8 bases lying between them. CDR3: CASSLQHLNTEAFF. The CDR3 DNA reads as TGCGCCAGCAGCTTACAACACCTGAACACTGAAGCTTTCTTT.

As concerns this clone: Other DNA sequences of this sample code for an identical CDR3. The chain uses TRBV30 and TRBJ1-2, with D perhaps TRBD1 (6 bases). CDR3 length equals 10 residues. The V gene lost 8 bases and the J gene lost 5 bases, with 9 bases spanning the gap. CDR1 GTSNPN and CDR2 SVGIG come from the germline V gene (reference sequence). The CDR3 coding sequence is TGTGCCCTAGGGGGTTATGGCTACACCTTC. Its protein product is CALGGYGYTF. Full variable domain (missing parts from reference TRBV30 and TRBJ1-2): SQTIHQWPATLVQPVGSPLSLECTVEGTSNPNLYWYRQAAGRGLQLLFYSVGIGQISSEVPQNLSASRPQDRQFILSSKKLLLSDSGFYLCALGGYGYTFGSGTRLTVV.

This chain joins TRBV5-6 and TRBJ2-7; 9 bases are a match to TRBD1. The CDR3 loop spans 15 amino acids. Germline V gene sequence: CDR1 SGHDT, CDR2 YYEEEE. V was pared by 4 bases and J by 3 bases, with 8 bases of the junction left unmatched. CDR3 coding DNA: TGTGCCAGCAGCCCATCGGGACAGGGTATCTACGAGCAGTACTTC. It yields the protein CASSPSGQGIYEQYF.

The chain is built from TRBV9 and TRBJ1-5; D is undetermined. The germline V gene encodes CDR1 SGDLS and CDR2 YYNGEE. Trimming took off 0 bases at V and 0 bases at J, with 7 bases between the two ends. This CDR3 has 15 residues. The CDR3 loop is CASSVEGNSNQPQHF. The DNA for the CDR3 is TGTGCCAGCAGCGTAGAAGGAAATAGCAATCAGCCCCAGCATTTT.

V is TRBV15 and J is TRBJ1-2; possibly TRBD1 for D (5 bases). Trimming stripped 1 base from V and 8 bases from J, with 14 bases between. In germline, CDR1 is LNHNV, CDR2 YYDKDF (reference sequence). CDR3 length: 14 amino acids. The CDR3 region is CATSRVSGAGGYTF. The CDR3 DNA reads as TGTGCCACCAGCAGAGTGTCCGGGGCGGGAGGCTACACCTTC.

The gene calls are TRBV6-5 and TRBJ2-2, with D perhaps TRBD1 (5 bases). The CDR3 covers 15 residues. Germline V gives CDR1 MNHEY, CDR2 SVGAGI. Trimming removed 2 bases from V and 5 bases from J, with 12 bases in between. CDR3 coding DNA: TGTGCCAGCAGTTACCGTCAGGGTTCGACCGGGGAGCTGTTTTTT. Its translation is CASSYRQGSTGELFF.

CDR3 DNA: TGCAGCCCCGGACAGGAGGGGAATGAGCAGTTCTTC. Translation: CSPGQEGNEQFF. This chain links TRBV29-1 with TRBJ2-1; perhaps TRBD1 as D (7 bases). Trimming left V 8 bases short and J 7 bases short, with 15 bases between. This CDR3 is 12 amino acids long. CDR1 and CDR2 from the germline V gene are SQVTM and ANQGSEA.

The rearrangement links TRBV5-1 to TRBJ2-7; 7 bases match TRBD1. With V trimmed by 4 bases and J by 3 bases, 4 bases remained unmatched. This CDR3 has 13 amino acids. Germline values: CDR1 SGHRS, CDR2 YFSETQ. The CDR3 sequence is CASSPRQGYEQYF. The CDR3 DNA reads as TGCGCCAGCAGCCCCCGACAGGGCTACGAGCAGTACTTC.